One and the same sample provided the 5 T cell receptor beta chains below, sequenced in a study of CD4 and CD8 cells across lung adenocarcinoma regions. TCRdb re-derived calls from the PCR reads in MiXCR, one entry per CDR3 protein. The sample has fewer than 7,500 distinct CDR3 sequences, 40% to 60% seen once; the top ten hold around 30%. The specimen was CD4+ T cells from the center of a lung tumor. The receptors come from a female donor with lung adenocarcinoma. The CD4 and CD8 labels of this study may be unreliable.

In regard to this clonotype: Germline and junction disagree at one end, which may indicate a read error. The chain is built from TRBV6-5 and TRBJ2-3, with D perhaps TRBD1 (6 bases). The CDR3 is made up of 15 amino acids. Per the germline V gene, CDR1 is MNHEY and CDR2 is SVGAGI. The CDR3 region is CARSYALGAADTQYF. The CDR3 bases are TGTGCCCGCAGTTACGCGCTGGGGGCTGCAGACACGCAGTACTTT.

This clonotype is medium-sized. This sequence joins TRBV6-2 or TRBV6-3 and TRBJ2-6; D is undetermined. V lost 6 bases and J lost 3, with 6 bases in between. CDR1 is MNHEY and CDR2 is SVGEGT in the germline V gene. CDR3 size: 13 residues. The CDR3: CASRGNGANVLTF. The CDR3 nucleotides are TGTGCCAGCAGAGGTAATGGGGCCAACGTCCTGACTTTC.

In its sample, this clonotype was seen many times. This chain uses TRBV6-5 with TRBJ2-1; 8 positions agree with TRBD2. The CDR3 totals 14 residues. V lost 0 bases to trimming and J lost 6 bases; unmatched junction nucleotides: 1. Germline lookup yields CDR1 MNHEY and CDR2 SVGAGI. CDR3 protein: CASSYSRGGNEQFF. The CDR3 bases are TGTGCCAGCAGTTACTCCCGGGGGGGCAATGAGCAGTTCTTC.

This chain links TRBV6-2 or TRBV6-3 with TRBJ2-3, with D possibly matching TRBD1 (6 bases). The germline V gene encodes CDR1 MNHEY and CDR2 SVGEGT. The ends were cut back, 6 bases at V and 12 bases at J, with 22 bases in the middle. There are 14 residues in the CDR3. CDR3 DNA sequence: TGTGCCAGCAGGGGGGCGTACGCCAAAAATATTCAGTATTTT. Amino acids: CASRGAYAKNIQYF.

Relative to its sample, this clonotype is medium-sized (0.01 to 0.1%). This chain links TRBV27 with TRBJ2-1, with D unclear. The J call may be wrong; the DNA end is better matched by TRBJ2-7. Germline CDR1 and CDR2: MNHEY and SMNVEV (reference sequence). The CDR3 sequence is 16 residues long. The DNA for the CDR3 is TGTGCCAGCAGTTTAGTGGGCGTCGCTCTATCCTACGAGCAGTACTTC. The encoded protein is CASSLVGVALSYEQYF.